This T cell receptor beta chain emerged from a study of T cells in Graves' hyperthyroidism and ophthalmopathy. Study outcomes and limitations: From stable hyperthyroidism, ophthalmopathy was set apart by a 13 V-J model.

TCR beta CDR3 regions were amplified from RNA. A set of HTBI primers served as the primers for a first-round RT-PCR of the TCR CDR3. TCRdb reanalysed the multiplex PCR reads using MiXCR and keeps one entry per CDR3 protein. Here the sample spans 730,000 or so distinct CDR3 sequences, under 20% being singletons. Concerning this clonotype itself: The antigen remains undetermined. A much larger clone sits a single nucleotide away, making a read error possible.

Germline loops: CDR1 SGHVS, CDR2 FQNEAQ. The CDR3 sequence is 15 residues long. Trimming took off 5 bases at V and 0 bases at J, with 14 bases between the two ends. Disease duration under 2 months; hyperthyroidism patients were aged 18 to 65. The authors took PBMCs from over 8.5 ml fresh peripheral blood. Sequencing was done on a sample of blood. The chain employs TRBV7-8 and TRBJ2-7, with unresolved D. The receptor comes from a woman aged 45-65 years with Graves' hyperthyroidism that later progressed to Graves' ophthalmopathy. Here the CDR3 reads CASSALKVGSYEQYF. The CDR3 DNA reads TGTGCCAGCAGCGCCCTAAAGGTTGGCTCCTACGAGCAGTACTTC.